This T cell receptor (beta chain) was documented in a study of blood T cell repertoires in COVID-19. Study-level background: Acute and convalescent COVID-19 samples came from the United States, Italy and Spain. Sources were T cells, B-cell-depleted T cells, or PBMCs; the material itself was cDNA or gDNA.

V was cut by 4 bases and J by 8 bases, with 10 bases left in between. The CDR3 runs 12 residues. Germline CDR1 and CDR2: SGDLS and YYNGEE. Authors' methods: Estimation of nucleated cell counts was performed using reference gene primer amplification. Sequenced by immunoSEQ multiplex PCR; TCRdb stores in-frame clones only, minus some. V, J and clone size derive from that table, while D and trimming were established from the DNA sequence. The sample has over 300,000 clones; approximately 87% are singletons. The sample was PBMCs or T cells enriched from blood (not recorded which). The gene calls are TRBV9 and TRBJ2-4; tentative D call: TRBD2 (6 bases). This sequence originates from a woman aged 25 to 39 with acute COVID-19. CDR3 amino acids: CASSWGEDIQYF. CDR3 coding DNA: TGTGCCAGCAGCTGGGGGGAAGACATTCAGTACTTC.